Listed here is a single TCR beta chain. Its antigen is unidentified. The table came from immunoSEQ multiplex PCR; TCRdb's copy has only in-frame clones and leaves some out. The table shows around 70,000 clones, with 88% occurring only once. The entry originates in a study of T cell responses to AZD1222 COVID-19 vaccine. The CDR3 runs 13 residues. From germline, CDR1 is GTSNPN and CDR2 SVGIG (reference sequence). J gave up 5 bases and V 0 bases, and 2 bases lay outside the gene matches. General study points: Reportedly, close to half of spike-specific TCRs are directed against unmutated variant regions. Sampling captured repertoires only after the peak T cell response. Clonal diversity may have been underestimated in mostly white British donors. Vaccine-associated CD4 TCRs spanned spike, dominant at 160-218 and 743-854.

This TCR came from an adult who received the MenACWY meningococcal vaccine as a control. The rearrangement uses TRBV30 and TRBJ1-1; 8 bases line up with TRBD1. Sequencing was performed on peripheral blood, taken 28 days after the second dose of the MenACWY control vaccine. CDR3 protein: CAWSVRGLTEAFF. As DNA, the CDR3 is TGTGCCTGGAGTGTCAGGGGGCTTACTGAAGCTTTCTTT.